A selection of T cell receptor beta chains follows, all from one sample in a study of T cell repertoires in cytomegalovirus infection. A single record per CDR3 protein comes from TCRdb applying MiXCR to the reads. Among approximately 100,000 distinct CDR3 sequences listed, roughly 39% were seen once. Their recognized antigens are unknown. The sequences come from CD8+ T cells from cultured PBMCs, collected from culture after CMV antigen stimulation. These receptors came from a human donor in good health (CMV status not recorded). Some clones in this sample may be carry-over from other donors' samples. CDR3s include the opening cysteine and the closing phenylalanine or tryptophan. Fields, in order: V gene, J gene, D gene, clone size, CDR3 DNA, CDR3 protein. A D gene is named only where the DNA matches it firmly. Some rows mark clone size as missing; the rest say once, few, many or name a class of expanded clone.

>TRBV29-1|TRBJ2-1|.|.
TGCAGCGTTGACCAGTACAATGAGCAGTTCTTC
CSVDQYNEQFF
>TRBV6-5|TRBJ2-7|.|.
TGTGCCAGCCGGGTAGGGGGGGCGGCCTACGAGCAGTACTTC
CASRVGGAAYEQYF
>TRBV11-2|TRBJ2-3|.|.
TGTGCCAGCAGCTTAGCTGTCACAGATACGCAGTATTTT
CASSLAVTDTQYF
>TRBV5-6|TRBJ2-1|.|.
TGTGCCAGCAGCTTGACAGGACTGACGGACAATGAGCAGTTCTTC
CASSLTGLTDNEQFF
>TRBV12-3/TRBV12-4|TRBJ2-1|TRBD2|.
TGTGCCAGCAGTCGGGGGGAGATTGAGCAGTTCTTC
CASSRGEIEQFF
>TRBV9|TRBJ1-1|.|.
TGTGCCAGCAGCGTGGGGACTTGGGCTGAAGCTTTCTTT
CASSVGTWAEAFF
>TRBV5-4|TRBJ1-1|.|many
TGTGCCAGCAGCCAGACATCGAACACTGAAGCTTTCTTT
CASSQTSNTEAFF
>TRBV12-3/TRBV12-4|TRBJ1-2|TRBD1|few
TGTGCCAGCAGTGGAACGGACAGGGGGCTTGGCTACACCTTC
CASSGTDRGLGYTF
>TRBV5-6|TRBJ1-6|TRBD1|many
TGTGCCAGCAGCTTGGGAGGGGGCGTCTATAATTCACCCCTCCACTTT
CASSLGGGVYNSPLHF
>TRBV7-2|TRBJ2-2|.|.
TGTGCCAGCAGCTTATGGGGAGGTGACACCGGGGAGCTGTTTTTT
CASSLWGGDTGELFF